This entry lists 3 T cell receptor beta chains sequenced from one sample in a study of control samples from healthy donors and cancer patients. The protocol was immunoSEQ multiplex PCR, while the TCRdb copy is restricted to in-frame clones and leaves out a portion. Here the sample spans 55,000 to 90,000 clones, 84% being singletons. The specimen sequenced was blood. Receptor source: a man in his fifties or sixties in good health.

The chain combines TRBV6-2 or TRBV6-3 with TRBJ2-5; D possibly matches TRBD1 or TRBD2 (6 bases each). CDR1 is MNHEY and CDR2 is SVGEGT in the germline V gene. Trimming shortened V by 0 bases and J by 5 bases, and 16 bases separated the two germline ends. The CDR3 runs 16 residues. CDR3 nucleotides: TGTGCCAGCAGTTACTCGATTTACAGGGCGGGGGAGACCCAGTACTTC. This translates into CASSYSIYRAGETQYF.

The chain is built from TRBV7-2 and TRBJ2-1; 7 bases match TRBD2. Germline CDR1 SGHTA, CDR2 FQGNSA. Germline trimming cut 1 base from V and 9 bases from J; bases unmatched to any gene: 9. This CDR3 has 15 residues. For the CDR3, the DNA is TGTGCCAGCAGCTTAGATGTTGTGCGGGAGAGTGAGCAGTTCTTC. Amino acids: CASSLDVVRESEQFF.

The gene calls are TRBV9 and TRBJ2-7; either TRBD1 or TRBD2 may supply D (6 bases each). V lost 7 bases and J lost 1, with 9 bases in between. The CDR3 is 12 amino acids. From germline, CDR1 is SGDLS and CDR2 YYNGEE. DNA for the CDR3: TGTGCCAGCGGGGGGACATCCTACGAGCAGTACTTC. Protein sequence: CASGGTSYEQYF.